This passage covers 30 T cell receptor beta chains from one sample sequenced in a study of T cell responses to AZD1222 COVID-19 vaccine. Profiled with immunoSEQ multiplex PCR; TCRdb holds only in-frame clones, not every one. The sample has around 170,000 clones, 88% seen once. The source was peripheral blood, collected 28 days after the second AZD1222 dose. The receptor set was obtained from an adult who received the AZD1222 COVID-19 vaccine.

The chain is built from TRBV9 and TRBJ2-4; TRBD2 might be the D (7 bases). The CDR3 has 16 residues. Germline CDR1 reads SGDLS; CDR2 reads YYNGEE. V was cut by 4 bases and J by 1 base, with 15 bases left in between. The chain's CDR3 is CASSLGGPVAKNIQYF. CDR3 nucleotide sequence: TGTGCCAGCAGCCTGGGGGGGCCGGTGGCCAAAAACATTCAGTACTTC.

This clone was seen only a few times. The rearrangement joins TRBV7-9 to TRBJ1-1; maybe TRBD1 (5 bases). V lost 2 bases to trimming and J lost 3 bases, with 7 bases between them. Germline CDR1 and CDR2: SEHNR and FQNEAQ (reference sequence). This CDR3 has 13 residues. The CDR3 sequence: CASSLLGDTEAFF. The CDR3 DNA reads TGTGCCAGCAGCTTATTAGGGGACACTGAAGCTTTCTTT.

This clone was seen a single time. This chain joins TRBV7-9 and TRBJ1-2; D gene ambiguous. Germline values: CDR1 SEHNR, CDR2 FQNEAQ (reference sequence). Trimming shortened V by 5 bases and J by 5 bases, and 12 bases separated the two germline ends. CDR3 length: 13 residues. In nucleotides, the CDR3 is TGTGCCAGCAGCCCCCCGGGAGGGTATGGCTACACCTTC. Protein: CASSPPGGYGYTF.

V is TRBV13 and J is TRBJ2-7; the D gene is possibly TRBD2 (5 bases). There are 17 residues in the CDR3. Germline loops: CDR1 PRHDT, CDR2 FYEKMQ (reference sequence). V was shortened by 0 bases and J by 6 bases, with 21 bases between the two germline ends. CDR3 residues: CASSLGISGSLSPEQYF. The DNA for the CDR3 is TGTGCCAGCAGCTTAGGAATCAGCGGCAGTTTAAGCCCCGAGCAGTACTTC.

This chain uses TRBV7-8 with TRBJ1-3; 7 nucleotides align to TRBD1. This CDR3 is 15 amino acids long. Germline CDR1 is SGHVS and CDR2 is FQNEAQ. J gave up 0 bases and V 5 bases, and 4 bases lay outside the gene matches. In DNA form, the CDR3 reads TGTGCCAGCAGCACGGGACAGCTCTCTGGAAACACCATATATTTT. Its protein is CASSTGQLSGNTIYF.

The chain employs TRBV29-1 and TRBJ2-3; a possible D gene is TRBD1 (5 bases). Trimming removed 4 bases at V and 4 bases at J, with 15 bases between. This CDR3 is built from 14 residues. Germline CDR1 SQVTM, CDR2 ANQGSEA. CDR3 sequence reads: CSVGGSKSADTQYF. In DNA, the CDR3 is TGCAGCGTTGGGGGCTCAAAATCGGCAGATACGCAGTATTTT.

CDR3 region: CASSFNGEQPQHF. Here the CDR3 DNA reads TGTGCCAGCAGTTTTAACGGTGAGCAGCCCCAGCATTTT. The rearrangement links TRBV12-3 or TRBV12-4 to TRBJ1-5; D is undetermined. V lost 3 bases and J lost 7, with 10 bases in between. The CDR3 contains 13 residues.

The chain's CDR3 is CASSSTGKGATDTQYF. The CDR3, as DNA: TGTGCCAGCAGCTCGACAGGGAAGGGGGCCACAGATACGCAGTATTTT. This chain links TRBV11-1 with TRBJ2-3, with 7 bases matching TRBD1. The J segment lost 2 bases and the V segment lost 4 bases, leaving 9 bases of the junction unmatched. Germline-derived CDR1 and CDR2 are SGHAT and FQDESV (reference sequence). The CDR3 loop spans 16 amino acids.

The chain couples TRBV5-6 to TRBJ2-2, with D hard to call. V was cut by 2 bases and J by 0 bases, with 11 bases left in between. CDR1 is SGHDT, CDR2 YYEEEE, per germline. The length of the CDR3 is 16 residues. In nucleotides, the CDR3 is TGTGCCAGCAGCTTAGGAGATTATCCGAACACCGGGGAGCTGTTTTTT. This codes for CASSLGDYPNTGELFF.

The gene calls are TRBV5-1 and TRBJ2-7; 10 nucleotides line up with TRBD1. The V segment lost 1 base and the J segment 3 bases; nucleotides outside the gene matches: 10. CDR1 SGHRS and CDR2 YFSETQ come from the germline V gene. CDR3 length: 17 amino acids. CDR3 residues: CASSLKVGTGDHYEQYF. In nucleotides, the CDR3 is TGCGCCAGCAGCTTGAAAGTAGGGACAGGGGACCACTACGAGCAGTACTTC.

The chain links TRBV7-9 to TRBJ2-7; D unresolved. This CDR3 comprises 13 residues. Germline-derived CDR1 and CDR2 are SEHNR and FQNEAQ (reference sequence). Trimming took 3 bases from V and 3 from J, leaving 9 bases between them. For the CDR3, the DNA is TGTGCCAGCAGCTTCGACACGAACTACGAGCAGTACTTC. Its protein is CASSFDTNYEQYF.

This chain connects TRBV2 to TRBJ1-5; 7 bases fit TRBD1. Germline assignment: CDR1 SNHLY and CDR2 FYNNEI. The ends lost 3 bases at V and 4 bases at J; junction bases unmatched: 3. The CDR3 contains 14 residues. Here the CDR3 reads CASSEDRINQPQHF. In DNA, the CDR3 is TGTGCCAGCAGTGAGGACAGGATTAATCAGCCCCAGCATTTT. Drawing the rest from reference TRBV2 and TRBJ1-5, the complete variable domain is EPEVTQTPSHQVTQMGQEVILRCVPISNHLYFYWYRQILGQKVEFLVSFYNNEISEKSEIFDDQFSVERPDGSNFTLKIRSTKLEDSAMYFCASSEDRINQPQHFGDGTRLSIL.

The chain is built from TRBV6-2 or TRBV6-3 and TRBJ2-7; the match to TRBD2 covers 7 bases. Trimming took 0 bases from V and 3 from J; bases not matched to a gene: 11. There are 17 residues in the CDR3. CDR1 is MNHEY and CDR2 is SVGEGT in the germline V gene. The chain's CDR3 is CASSYSTKLGGGYEQYF. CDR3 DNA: TGTGCCAGCAGTTACTCGACTAAATTAGGCGGGGGCTACGAGCAGTACTTC.

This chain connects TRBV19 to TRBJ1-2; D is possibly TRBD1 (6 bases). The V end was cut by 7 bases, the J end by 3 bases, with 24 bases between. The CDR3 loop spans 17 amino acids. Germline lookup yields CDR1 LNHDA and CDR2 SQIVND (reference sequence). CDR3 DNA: TGTGCCAGTACCCGGAATGGACAGTATATCGGGGACTATGGCTACACCTTC. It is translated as CASTRNGQYIGDYGYTF.

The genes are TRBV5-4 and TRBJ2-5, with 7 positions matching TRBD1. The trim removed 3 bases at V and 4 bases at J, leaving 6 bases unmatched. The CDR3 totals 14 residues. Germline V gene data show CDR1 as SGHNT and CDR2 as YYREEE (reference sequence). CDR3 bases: TGTGCCAGCAGCTCAGGACAGGCTCCAGAGACCCAGTACTTC. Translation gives CASSSGQAPETQYF.

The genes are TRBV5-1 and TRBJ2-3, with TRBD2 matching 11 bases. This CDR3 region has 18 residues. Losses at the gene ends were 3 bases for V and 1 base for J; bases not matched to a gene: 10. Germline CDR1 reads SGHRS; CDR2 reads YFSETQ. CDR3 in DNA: TGCGCCAGCAGCTCTACTACGGCACTAGCGGGGGGCACAGATACGCAGTATTTT. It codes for CASSSTTALAGGTDTQYF.

The CDR3 region is CASSWDGTGFNQPQHF. In DNA, the CDR3 is TGTGCCAGCAGTTGGGACGGGACAGGGTTCAATCAGCCCCAGCATTTT. The chain combines TRBV6-2 or TRBV6-3 with TRBJ1-5; TRBD1 matches at 9 bases. V shed 4 bases and J 3 bases; nucleotides not matched to a gene: 7. The germline gives CDR1 MNHEY, CDR2 SVGEGT. The CDR3 runs 16 residues.

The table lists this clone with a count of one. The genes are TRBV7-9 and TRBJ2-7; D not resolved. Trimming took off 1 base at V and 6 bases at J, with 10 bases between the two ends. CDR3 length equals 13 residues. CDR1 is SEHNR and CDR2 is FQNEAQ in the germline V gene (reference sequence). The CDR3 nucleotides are TGTGCCAGCAGCTTAGTAGCTGACCGCGAGCAGTACTTC. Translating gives CASSLVADREQYF. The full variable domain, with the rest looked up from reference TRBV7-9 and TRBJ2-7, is DTGVSQNPRHKITKRGQNVTFRCDPISEHNRLYWYRQTLGQGPEFLTYFQNEAQLEKSRLLSDRFSAERPKGSFSTLEIQRTEQGDSAMYLCASSLVADREQYFGPGTRLTVT.

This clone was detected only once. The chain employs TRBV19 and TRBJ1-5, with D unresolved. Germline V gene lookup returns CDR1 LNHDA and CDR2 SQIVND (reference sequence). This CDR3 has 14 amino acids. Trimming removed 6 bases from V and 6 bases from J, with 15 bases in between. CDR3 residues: CASRRTATGQPQHF. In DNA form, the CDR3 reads TGTGCCAGTAGGAGGACCGCGACGGGTCAGCCCCAGCATTTT.

The CDR3 nucleotides are TGTGCCAGCAGTTCAGACAGGACCTATGGCTACACCTTC. This encodes CASSSDRTYGYTF. The chain joins TRBV6-6 to TRBJ1-2; possibly TRBD1 for D (6 bases). Trimming pared 4 bases from V and 4 bases from J, leaving 10 bases between. CDR1 and CDR2 (germline): MNHNY, SVGAGI (reference sequence). This CDR3 spans 13 amino acids.

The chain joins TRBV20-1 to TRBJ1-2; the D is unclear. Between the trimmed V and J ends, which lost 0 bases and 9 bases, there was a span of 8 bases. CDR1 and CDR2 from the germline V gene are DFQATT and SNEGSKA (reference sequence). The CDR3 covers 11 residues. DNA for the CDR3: TGCAGTGCTAGAGAGTGGAGGAGCTACACCTTC. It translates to CSAREWRSYTF.

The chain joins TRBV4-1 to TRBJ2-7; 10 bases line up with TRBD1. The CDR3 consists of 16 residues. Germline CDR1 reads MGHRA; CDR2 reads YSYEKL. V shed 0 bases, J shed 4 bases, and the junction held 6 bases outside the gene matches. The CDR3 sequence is CASSQDRQGARYEQYF. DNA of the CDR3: TGCGCCAGCAGCCAAGATCGACAGGGGGCAAGATACGAGCAGTACTTC.

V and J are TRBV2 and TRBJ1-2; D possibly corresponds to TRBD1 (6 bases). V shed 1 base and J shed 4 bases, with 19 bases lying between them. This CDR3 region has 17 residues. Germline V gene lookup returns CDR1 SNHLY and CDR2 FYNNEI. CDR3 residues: CASSEEARGLLIYGYTF. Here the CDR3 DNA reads TGTGCCAGCAGTGAAGAAGCCAGGGGATTACTTATCTATGGCTACACCTTC.

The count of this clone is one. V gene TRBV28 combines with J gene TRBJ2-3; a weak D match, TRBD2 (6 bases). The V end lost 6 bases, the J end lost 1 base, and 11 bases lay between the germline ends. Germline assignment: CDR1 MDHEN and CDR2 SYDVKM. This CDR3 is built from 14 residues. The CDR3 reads CASRLGGGTDTQYF. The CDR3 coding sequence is TGTGCCAGCAGGCTAGGAGGGGGCACAGATACGCAGTATTTT.

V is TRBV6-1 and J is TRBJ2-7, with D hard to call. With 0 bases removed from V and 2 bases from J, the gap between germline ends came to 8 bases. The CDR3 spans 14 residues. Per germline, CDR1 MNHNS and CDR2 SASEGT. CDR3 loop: CASSEAQFAYEQYF. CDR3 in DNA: TGTGCCAGCAGTGAAGCGCAATTTGCCTACGAGCAGTACTTC.

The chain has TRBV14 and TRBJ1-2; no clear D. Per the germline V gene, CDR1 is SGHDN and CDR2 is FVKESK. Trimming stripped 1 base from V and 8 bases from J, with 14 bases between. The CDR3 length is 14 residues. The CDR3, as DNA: TGTGCCAGCAGCCAAGGAAGATGGGCGCGGGGCTACACCTTC. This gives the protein CASSQGRWARGYTF.

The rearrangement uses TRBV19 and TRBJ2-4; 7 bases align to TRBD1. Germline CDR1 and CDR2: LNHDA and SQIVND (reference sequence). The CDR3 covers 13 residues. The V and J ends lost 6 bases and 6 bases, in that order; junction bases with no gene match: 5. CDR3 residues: CASSPQGTNIQYF. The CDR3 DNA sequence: TGTGCCAGTAGCCCACAGGGGACAAACATTCAGTACTTC.

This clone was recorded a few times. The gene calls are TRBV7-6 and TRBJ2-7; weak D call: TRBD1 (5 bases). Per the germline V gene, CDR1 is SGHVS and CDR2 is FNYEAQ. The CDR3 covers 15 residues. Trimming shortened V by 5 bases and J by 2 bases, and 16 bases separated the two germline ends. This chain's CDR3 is CASSAAWGNTYEQYF. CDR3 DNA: TGTGCCAGCAGCGCCGCATGGGGCAATACCTACGAGCAGTACTTC.

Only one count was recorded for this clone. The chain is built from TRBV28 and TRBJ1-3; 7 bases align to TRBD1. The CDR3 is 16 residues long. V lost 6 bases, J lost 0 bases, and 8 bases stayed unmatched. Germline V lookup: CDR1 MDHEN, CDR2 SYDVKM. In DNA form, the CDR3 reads TGTGCCAGCAGCCTATTAGGGGGCGGCTCTGGAAACACCATATATTTT. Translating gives CASSLLGGGSGNTIYF.

The CDR3 loop is CASSIRLAGGNNEQFF. CDR3 coding DNA: TGTGCCAGTAGTATACGACTAGCGGGGGGCAACAATGAGCAGTTCTTC. The chain joins TRBV19 to TRBJ2-1; 13 bases fit TRBD2. V shed 2 bases and J 5 bases; nucleotides not matched to a gene: 3. The CDR3 runs to 16 residues. Germline-derived CDR1 and CDR2 are LNHDA and SQIVND (reference sequence).